One sample yielded the 19 T cell receptor beta chains listed below, sequenced in a study of cytomegalovirus exposure and HLA in healthy donors. Amplification used 60 Vbeta primers and 13 Jbeta primers. Repertoires were generated with immunoSEQ multiplex PCR, while TCRdb's copy carries only in-frame clones and drops some. Counted here are 90,000 to 140,000 clones, roughly 76% occurring once; the ten biggest clones make up roughly 6.9%. Sequenced material: PBMCs. Receptors originate from a man aged 30 to 39 in good health and CMV-seropositive.

V gene TRBV30 combines with J gene TRBJ2-5, with 7 positions matching TRBD1. The end of the DNA fits TRBJ2-7 better, so the J call may be wrong. The germline gives CDR1 GTSNPN, CDR2 SVGIG (reference sequence). This CDR3 has 15 residues. The CDR3 sequence is CAWSLTGTVAYEQYF. The CDR3 coding sequence is TGTGCCTGGAGTTTAACCGGGACAGTGGCCTACGAGCAGTACTTC.

This chain connects TRBV19 to TRBJ1-1; D might be TRBD1 (6 bases). Deletions cut 5 bases from V and 3 bases from J, with 16 bases between. CDR3 size: 15 residues. Germline CDR1 LNHDA, CDR2 SQIVND (reference sequence). The CDR3 loop is CASSRQADDYTEAFF. CDR3 in DNA: TGTGCCAGTAGTCGACAGGCAGACGATTACACTGAAGCTTTCTTT.

This clone is a singleton in its sample. V and J are TRBV7-3 and TRBJ2-1; TRBD2 aligns across 10 bases. The V gene end was trimmed by 5 bases and the J gene end by 7 bases; junction bases not matched to a gene: 11. Germline V gene data show CDR1 as SGHTA and CDR2 as FQGTGA. The CDR3 has 16 residues. For the CDR3, the DNA is TGTGCCAGCAGCGTAGGAGGAGCGGGGGGGCAAAATGAGCAGTTCTTC. Protein: CASSVGGAGGQNEQFF.

This clone was recorded a few times. The CDR3 reads CASSLDATRSPLHF. The CDR3 DNA reads as TGTGCCAGCAGCTTGGATGCGACACGGTCACCCCTCCACTTT. The gene calls are TRBV5-4 and TRBJ1-6; D remains ambiguous. The CDR3 has 14 amino acids. CDR1 and CDR2 (germline): SGHNT, YYREEE (reference sequence). V was clipped by 0 bases and J by 10 bases, with 11 bases between them.

This rearrangement joins TRBV9 to TRBJ1-5, with TRBD1 as a possible D gene (6 bases). This CDR3 contains 15 residues. Looked up from germline, CDR1 is SGDLS and CDR2 is YYNGEE. Trimming pared 0 bases from V and 4 bases from J, leaving 11 bases between. The CDR3 here is CASSVDGTRNQPQHF. CDR3 DNA: TGTGCCAGCAGCGTAGATGGGACAAGAAATCAGCCCCAGCATTTT.

The rearrangement joins TRBV5-4 to TRBJ2-5; D is perhaps TRBD1 (6 bases). The CDR3 runs to 14 residues. V lost 3 bases and J 1 base, leaving 10 bases between the germline ends. Germline CDR1 SGHNT, CDR2 YYREEE (reference sequence). The CDR3 region has the DNA TGTGCCAGCAGCTGGACAGCGACCCAAGAGACCCAGTACTTC. This translates into CASSWTATQETQYF. The full variable domain, in which reference TRBV5-4 and TRBJ2-5 provide the parts outside the CDR3, is ETGVTQSPTHLIKTRGQQVTLRCSSQSGHNTVSWYQQALGQGPQFIFQYYREEENGRGNFPPRFSGLQFPNYSSELNVNALELDDSALYLCASSWTATQETQYFGPGTRLLVL.

This clone has just a few counts. This sequence joins TRBV28 and TRBJ2-7; 7 nucleotides agree with TRBD1. The V gene's germline CDR1 is MDHEN and CDR2 SYDVKM. After removal of 7 bases from V and 2 bases from J, the junction contained 5 bases not matched to a gene. This CDR3 contains 13 residues. The CDR3 loop is CASTSGQTYEQYF. CDR3 sequence (DNA): TGTGCCAGCACTTCGGGACAGACCTACGAGCAGTACTTC. Using reference TRBV28 and TRBJ2-7 for the parts outside the CDR3, the full variable domain is DVKVTQSSRYLVKRTGEKVFLECVQDMDHENMFWYRQDPGLGLRLIYFSYDVKMKEKGDIPEGYSVSREKKERFSLILESASTNQTSMYLCASTSGQTYEQYFGPGTRLTVT.

This rearrangement joins TRBV5-1 to TRBJ2-7; the D is unclear. Germline V gene lookup returns CDR1 SGHRS and CDR2 YFSETQ. The V end was cut by 4 bases, the J end by 5 bases, with 16 bases between. This CDR3 has 14 residues. For the CDR3, the DNA is TGCGCCAGCAGCCCCCAACGTACGGTGGACGAGCAGTACTTC. It codes for CASSPQRTVDEQYF.

For the CDR3, the DNA is TGTGCCAGCAGCGTAAGCGGAAGTAGCAATCAGCCCCAGCATTTT. Its translation: CASSVSGSSNQPQHF. V and J are TRBV9 and TRBJ1-5; D ambiguous. The V end lost 1 base, the J end lost 0 bases, and 8 bases lay between the germline ends. The CDR3 length is 15 residues. Germline V gene data show CDR1 as SGDLS and CDR2 as YYNGEE.

In DNA, the CDR3 is TGCGCCAGCAGTCATAGGGGCGAAGAGACCCAGTACTTC. This encodes CASSHRGEETQYF. The chain links TRBV23-1 to TRBJ2-5; tentative D call: TRBD1 (5 bases). TRBV23-1 is designated an ORF whose function remains uncertain. The CDR3 loop spans 13 amino acids. V dropped 3 bases and J dropped 3 bases, with 8 bases sitting between them.

The rearrangement links TRBV28 to TRBJ2-7; weak D call: TRBD2 (6 bases). The germline gives CDR1 MDHEN, CDR2 SYDVKM. The CDR3 is 14 residues long. V dropped 5 bases and J dropped 6 bases, with 17 bases sitting between them. The CDR3: CASSPPWGDSEQYF. CDR3 nucleotides: TGTGCCAGCAGTCCCCCCTGGGGGGATTCCGAGCAGTACTTC.

The genes are TRBV7-9 and TRBJ2-3; the match to TRBD2 covers 7 bases. The CDR3 sequence is 16 residues long. In germline, CDR1 is SEHNR, CDR2 FQNEAQ (reference sequence). The junction had 8 bases not matched to a gene; V was cut back by 5 bases and J by 0 bases. CDR3 nucleotides: TGTGCCAGCAGCCAATTAAGCGGGGAGAGCACAGATACGCAGTATTTT. Encoded protein: CASSQLSGESTDTQYF.

The chain carries TRBV5-1 and TRBJ1-5, with D uncertain. This CDR3 comprises 14 residues. Germline CDR1 SGHRS, CDR2 YFSETQ. V lost 3 bases, J lost 4 bases, and 11 bases lay in between. The CDR3 DNA reads TGCGCCAGCAGCTCGGACGGACTTAATCAGCCCCAGCATTTT. Translating it yields CASSSDGLNQPQHF.

The genes are TRBV7-2 and TRBJ2-1; 8 bases are a match to TRBD2. This CDR3 is built from 16 residues. The V gene end was trimmed by 5 bases and the J gene end by 2 bases; junction bases not matched to a gene: 8. Germline assignment: CDR1 SGHTA and CDR2 FQGNSA. CDR3 sequence (DNA): TGTGCCAGCAGCACCCCGGGACTAGTAGCCTACAATGAGCAGTTCTTC. This sequence encodes CASSTPGLVAYNEQFF. The full variable domain, with the rest looked up from reference TRBV7-2 and TRBJ2-1, is GAGVSQSPSNKVTEKGKDVELRCDPISGHTALYWYRQSLGQGLEFLIYFQGNSAPDKSGLPSDRFSAERTGGSVSTLTIQRTQQEDSAVYLCASSTPGLVAYNEQFFGPGTRLTVL.

This clone was seen more than once but under ten times. This chain connects TRBV5-1 to TRBJ1-2; D is unresolved. Germline V gene lookup returns CDR1 SGHRS and CDR2 YFSETQ. The V end was cut by 0 bases, the J end by 5 bases, with 11 bases between. The CDR3 covers 14 residues. The CDR3 DNA reads as TGCGCCAGCAGCTTGGTTGGGGAGGGATATGGCTACACCTTC. The encoded protein is CASSLVGEGYGYTF.

The chain joins TRBV30 to TRBJ1-1; 7 positions agree with TRBD1. Germline CDR1 is GTSNPN and CDR2 is SVGIG (reference sequence). V trimming: 2 bases; J trimming: 5 bases; junction bases outside the gene matches: 8. This CDR3 comprises 14 residues. The CDR3 sequence: CAWSYGAGGTEAFF. In nucleotides, the CDR3 is TGTGCCTGGAGTTACGGGGCAGGGGGGACTGAAGCTTTCTTT.

V and J are TRBV5-5 and TRBJ2-7; the D gene is possibly TRBD2 (6 bases). CDR1 and CDR2 from the germline V gene are SGHKS and YYEKEE (reference sequence). The CDR3 spans 15 residues. V was pared by 6 bases and J by 0 bases, with 16 bases between. CDR3 DNA: TGTGCCAGCAAACTGGACTATCCCAGCTCCTACGAGCAGTACTTC. Translated, it gives CASKLDYPSSYEQYF.

The chain employs TRBV7-2 and TRBJ1-4; D is uncertain. Trimming took 2 bases from V and 5 from J, leaving 6 bases between them. The CDR3 has 13 residues. CDR1 SGHTA and CDR2 FQGNSA come from the germline V gene. The CDR3 region is CASSLWENEKLFF. CDR3 in DNA: TGTGCCAGCAGCTTATGGGAGAATGAAAAACTGTTTTTT.

Only a few counts were recorded for this clone. Other nucleotide sequences in the sample specify the same CDR3. The rearrangement links TRBV4-1 to TRBJ1-6, with D possibly TRBD1 on 6 matching bases. There are 19 residues in the CDR3. The germline V gene has CDR1 MGHRA and CDR2 YSYEKL. Trimming pared 0 bases from V and 7 bases from J, leaving 22 bases between. The CDR3 loop is CASSQEGRHRAGINSPLHF. DNA for the CDR3: TGCGCCAGCAGCCAAGAGGGGCGGCACAGGGCCGGTATAAATTCACCCCTCCACTTT.